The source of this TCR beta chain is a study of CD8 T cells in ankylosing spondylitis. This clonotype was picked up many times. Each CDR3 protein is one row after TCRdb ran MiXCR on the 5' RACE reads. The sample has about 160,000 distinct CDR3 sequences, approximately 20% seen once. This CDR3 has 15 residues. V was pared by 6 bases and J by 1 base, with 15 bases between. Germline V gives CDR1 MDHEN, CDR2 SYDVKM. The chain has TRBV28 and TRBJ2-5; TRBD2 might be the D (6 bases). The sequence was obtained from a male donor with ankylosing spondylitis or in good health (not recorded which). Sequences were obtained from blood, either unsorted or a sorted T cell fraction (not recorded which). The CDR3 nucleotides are TGTGCCAGCAGCCTTCTGGGGAGGACCCAAGAGACCCAGTACTTC. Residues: CASSLLGRTQETQYF. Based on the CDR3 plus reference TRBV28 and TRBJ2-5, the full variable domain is DVKVTQSSRYLVKRTGEKVFLECVQDMDHENMFWYRQDPGLGLRLIYFSYDVKMKEKGDIPEGYSVSREKKERFSLILESASTNQTSMYLCASSLLGRTQETQYFGPGTRLLVL.